This T cell receptor beta chain came from a study of technical replicates of blood from a handful of donors. Clones were sequenced by immunoSEQ multiplex PCR, and TCRdb holds only the in-frame ones, with some missing. Altogether 65,000 to 90,000 clones are present, 90% to 95% being singletons, with the ten largest covering 4% to 5%. Germline V gives CDR1 GTSNPN, CDR2 SVGIG (reference sequence). The CDR3 is 13 residues long. Trimming cost V 5 bases and J 2 bases, with 12 bases left between them. The chain couples TRBV30 to TRBJ1-1; D is possibly TRBD1 (6 bases). This receptor was taken from a human donor in good health. Some clones in this sample may be carry-over from other donors' samples. The sequenced material came from PBMCs. The CDR3 protein is CAWDQGGNTEAFF. CDR3 DNA: TGTGCCTGGGACCAAGGGGGTAACACTGAAGCTTTCTTT.